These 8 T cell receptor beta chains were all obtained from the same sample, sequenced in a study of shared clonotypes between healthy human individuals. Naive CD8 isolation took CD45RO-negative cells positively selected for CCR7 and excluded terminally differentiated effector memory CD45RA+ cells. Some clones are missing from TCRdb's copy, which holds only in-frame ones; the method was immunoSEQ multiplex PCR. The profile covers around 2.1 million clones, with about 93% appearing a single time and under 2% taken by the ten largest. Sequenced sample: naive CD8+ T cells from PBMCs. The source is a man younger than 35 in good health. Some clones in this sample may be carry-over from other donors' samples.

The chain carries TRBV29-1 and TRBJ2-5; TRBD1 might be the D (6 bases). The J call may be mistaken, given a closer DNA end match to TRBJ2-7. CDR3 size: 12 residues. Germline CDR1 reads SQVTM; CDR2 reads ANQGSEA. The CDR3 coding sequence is TGCAGCGTTACCGGGACAAACTACGAGCAGTACTTC. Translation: CSVTGTNYEQYF.

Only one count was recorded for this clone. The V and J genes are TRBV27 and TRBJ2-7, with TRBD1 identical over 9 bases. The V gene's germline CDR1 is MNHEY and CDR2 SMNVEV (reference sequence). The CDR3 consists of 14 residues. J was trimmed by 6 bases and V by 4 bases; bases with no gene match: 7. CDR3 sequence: CASSWGQGLAEQYF. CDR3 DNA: TGTGCCAGCAGTTGGGGACAGGGTCTCGCCGAGCAGTACTTC.

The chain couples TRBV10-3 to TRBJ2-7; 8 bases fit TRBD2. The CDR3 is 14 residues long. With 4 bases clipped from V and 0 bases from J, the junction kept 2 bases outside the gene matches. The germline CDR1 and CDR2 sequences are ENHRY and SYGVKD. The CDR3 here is CAISGGRSSYEQYF. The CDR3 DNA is TGTGCCATCAGTGGCGGGAGGAGCTCCTACGAGCAGTACTTC.

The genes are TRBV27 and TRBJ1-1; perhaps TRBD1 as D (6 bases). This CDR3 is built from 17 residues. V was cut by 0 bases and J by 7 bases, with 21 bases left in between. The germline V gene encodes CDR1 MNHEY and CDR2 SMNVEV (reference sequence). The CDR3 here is CASSLSRSGGPLLEAFF. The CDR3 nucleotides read TGTGCCAGCAGTTTATCGAGGTCCGGGGGCCCCCTCCTTGAAGCTTTCTTT.

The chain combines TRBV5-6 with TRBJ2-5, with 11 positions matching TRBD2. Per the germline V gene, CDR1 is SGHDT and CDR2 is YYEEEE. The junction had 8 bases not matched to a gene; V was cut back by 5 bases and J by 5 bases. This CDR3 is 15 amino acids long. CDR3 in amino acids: CASSGTSGHWETQYF. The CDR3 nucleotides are TGTGCCAGCAGTGGGACTAGCGGACACTGGGAGACCCAGTACTTC. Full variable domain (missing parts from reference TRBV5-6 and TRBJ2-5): DAGVTQSPTHLIKTRGQQVTLRCSPKSGHDTVSWYQQALGQGPQFIFQYYEEEERQRGNFPDRFSGHQFPNYSSELNVNALLLGDSALYLCASSGTSGHWETQYFGPGTRLLVL.

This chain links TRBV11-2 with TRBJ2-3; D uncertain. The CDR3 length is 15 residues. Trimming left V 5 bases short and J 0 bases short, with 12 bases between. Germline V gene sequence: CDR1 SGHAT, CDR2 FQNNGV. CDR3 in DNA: TGTGCCAGCAGCCCCTTATCGACTAGCACAGATACGCAGTATTTT. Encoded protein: CASSPLSTSTDTQYF.

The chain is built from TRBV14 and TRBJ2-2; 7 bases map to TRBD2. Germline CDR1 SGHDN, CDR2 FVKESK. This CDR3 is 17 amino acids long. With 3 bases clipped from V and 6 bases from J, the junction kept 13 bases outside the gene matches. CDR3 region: CASSHRGDTRRAGELFF. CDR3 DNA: TGTGCCAGCAGCCATCGGGGGGATACAAGGCGGGCCGGGGAGCTGTTTTTT.

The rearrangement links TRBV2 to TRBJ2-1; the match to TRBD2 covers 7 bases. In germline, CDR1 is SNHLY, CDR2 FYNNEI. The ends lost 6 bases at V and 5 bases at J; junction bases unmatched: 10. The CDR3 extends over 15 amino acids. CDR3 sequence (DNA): TGTGCCAGCAGGGCGGGGGTCGGCTTCCACAATGAGCAGTTCTTC. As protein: CASRAGVGFHNEQFF.